This TCR beta chain originates from a study of CD8+CD57+ T cells in acquired aplastic anemia. Study-wide context: Yields of DNA that came from sorted CD4+ and CD8+ cells averaged about 3 ug. CD4+ cell libraries from healthy donors averaged roughly 10 million reads.

The template used for profiling TCR beta VDJ and CDR3 was genomic DNA. TCRdb passed the reads through MiXCR, listing each CDR3 protein once. This sample carries 90,000 to 120,000 distinct CDR3 sequences, 40% to 65% of them seen once, and the ten largest clones take 30% to 40%. General study findings and limits: Between patients and controls, roughly 29 CD8+ CDR3 sequences were found in common. In CD8+ cells, Simpson's diversity showed no significant difference between patients and controls.

In germline, CDR1 is KGHDR, CDR2 SFDVKD. Trimming cost V 4 bases and J 4 bases, with 20 bases left between them. The CDR3 is 17 residues long. This clonotype was picked up many times. Antigen unknown. The sample consisted of sorted CD4+, CD8+, or CD8+CD57+ T cells (not recorded which) from PBMCs. This sequence originates from a human donor in good health, serving as a control. The chain has TRBV24-1 and TRBJ2-3, with D perhaps matching TRBD1 or TRBD2 (5 bases each). In nucleotides, the CDR3 is TGTGCCACCAGTGACCCCGGCGTCGAGGGGCAGGCAGATACGCAGTATTTT. Its translation is CATSDPGVEGQADTQYF.